Described below is a single TCR beta chain sequence and its context. These data come from a study of immune evolution from preneoplasia to lung adenocarcinoma. V lost 1 base and J lost 0; bases outside the gene matches: 0. Germline values: CDR1 SGHAT, CDR2 FQNNGV. The CDR3 extends over 15 amino acids. The assay was immunoSEQ multiplex PCR, and TCRdb's table has in-frame clones only and misses some. Here the sample spans a few thousand clones, roughly 82% being singletons. The chain carries TRBV11-2 and TRBJ2-5, with 9 bases lining up with TRBD1. The sample comprised FFPE adjacent normal lung tissue. The sequence came from a donor older than 65 with lung adenocarcinoma. CDR3 coding DNA: TGTGCCAGCAGCTTAGGGGACAGGGACCAAGAGACCCAGTACTTC. It translates to CASSLGDRDQETQYF. The variable domain in full, completed from reference TRBV11-2 and TRBJ2-5, reads EAGVAQSPRYKIIEKRQSVAFWCNPISGHATLYWYQQILGQGPKLLIQFQNNGVVDDSQLPKDRFSAERLKGVDSTLKIQPAKLEDSAVYLCASSLGDRDQETQYFGPGTRLLVL.